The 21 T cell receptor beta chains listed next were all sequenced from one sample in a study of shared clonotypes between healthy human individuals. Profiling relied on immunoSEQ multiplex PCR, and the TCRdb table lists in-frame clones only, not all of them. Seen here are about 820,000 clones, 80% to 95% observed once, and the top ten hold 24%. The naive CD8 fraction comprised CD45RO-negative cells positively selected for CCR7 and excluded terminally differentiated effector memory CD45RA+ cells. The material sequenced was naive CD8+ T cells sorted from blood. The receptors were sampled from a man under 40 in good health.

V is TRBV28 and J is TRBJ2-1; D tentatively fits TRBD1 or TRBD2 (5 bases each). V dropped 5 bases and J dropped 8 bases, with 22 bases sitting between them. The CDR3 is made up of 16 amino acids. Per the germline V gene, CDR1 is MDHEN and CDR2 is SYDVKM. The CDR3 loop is CASSPIRDHIDDEQFF. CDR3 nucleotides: TGTGCCAGCAGTCCGATCCGGGACCATATCGACGATGAGCAGTTCTTC.

The CDR3 bases are TGTGCCAGTAGTTCGACAGGGGGCTCCGAGCAGTACTTC. This gives the protein CASSSTGGSEQYF. The gene calls are TRBV19 and TRBJ2-7; the match to TRBD1 covers 10 bases. From germline, CDR1 is LNHDA and CDR2 SQIVND (reference sequence). CDR3 length: 13 residues. The V and J ends lost 5 bases and 6 bases, in that order; junction bases with no gene match: 4.

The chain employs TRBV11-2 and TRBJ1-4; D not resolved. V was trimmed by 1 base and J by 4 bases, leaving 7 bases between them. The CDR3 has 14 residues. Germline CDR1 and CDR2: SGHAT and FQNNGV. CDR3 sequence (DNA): TGTGCCAGCAGCTTAGTGGGGAGTAATGAAAAACTGTTTTTT. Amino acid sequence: CASSLVGSNEKLFF. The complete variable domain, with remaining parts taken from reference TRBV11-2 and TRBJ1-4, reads EAGVAQSPRYKIIEKRQSVAFWCNPISGHATLYWYQQILGQGPKLLIQFQNNGVVDDSQLPKDRFSAERLKGVDSTLKIQPAKLEDSAVYLCASSLVGSNEKLFFGSGTQLSVL.

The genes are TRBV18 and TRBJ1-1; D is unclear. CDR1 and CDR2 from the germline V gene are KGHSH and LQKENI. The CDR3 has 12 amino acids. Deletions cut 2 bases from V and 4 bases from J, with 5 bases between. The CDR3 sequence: CASSPLVTEAFF. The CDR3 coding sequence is TGTGCCAGCTCACCATTAGTCACTGAAGCTTTCTTT.

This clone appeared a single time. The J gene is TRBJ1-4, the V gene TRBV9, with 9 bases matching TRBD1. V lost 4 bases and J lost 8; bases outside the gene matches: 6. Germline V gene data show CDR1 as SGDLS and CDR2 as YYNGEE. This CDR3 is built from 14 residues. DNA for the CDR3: TGTGCCAGCAGCCACGGGACAGGGAACGAAAAACTGTTTTTT. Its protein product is CASSHGTGNEKLFF.

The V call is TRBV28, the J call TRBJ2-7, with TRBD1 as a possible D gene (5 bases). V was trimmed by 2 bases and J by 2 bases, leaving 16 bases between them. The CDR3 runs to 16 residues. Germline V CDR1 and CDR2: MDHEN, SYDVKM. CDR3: CASSLLDSSETYEQYF. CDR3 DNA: TGTGCCAGCAGTTTACTCGACAGCTCTGAAACCTACGAGCAGTACTTC. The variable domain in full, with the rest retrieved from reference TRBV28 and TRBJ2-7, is DVKVTQSSRYLVKRTGEKVFLECVQDMDHENMFWYRQDPGLGLRLIYFSYDVKMKEKGDIPEGYSVSREKKERFSLILESASTNQTSMYLCASSLLDSSETYEQYFGPGTRLTVT.

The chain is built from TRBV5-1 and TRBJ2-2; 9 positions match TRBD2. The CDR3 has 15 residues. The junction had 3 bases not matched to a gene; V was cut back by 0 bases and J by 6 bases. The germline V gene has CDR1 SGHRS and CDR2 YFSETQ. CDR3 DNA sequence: TGCGCCAGCAGCTTGGCACTAGCGGGCGCCGGGGAGCTGTTTTTT. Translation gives CASSLALAGAGELFF. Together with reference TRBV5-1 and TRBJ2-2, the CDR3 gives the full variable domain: KAGVTQTPRYLIKTRGQQVTLSCSPISGHRSVSWYQQTPGQGLQFLFEYFSETQRNKGNFPGRFSGRQFSNSRSEMNVSTLELGDSALYLCASSLALAGAGELFFGEGSRLTVL.

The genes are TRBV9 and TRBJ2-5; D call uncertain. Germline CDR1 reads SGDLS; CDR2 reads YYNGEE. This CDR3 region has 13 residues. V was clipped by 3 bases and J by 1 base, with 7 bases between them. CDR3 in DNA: TGTGCCAGCAGCGACGGAATCCAAGAGACCCAGTACTTC. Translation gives CASSDGIQETQYF.

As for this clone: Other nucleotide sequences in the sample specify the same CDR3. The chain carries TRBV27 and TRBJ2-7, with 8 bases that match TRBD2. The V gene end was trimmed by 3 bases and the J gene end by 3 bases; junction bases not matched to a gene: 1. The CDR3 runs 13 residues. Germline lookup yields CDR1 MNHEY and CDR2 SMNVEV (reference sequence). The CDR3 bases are TGTGCCAGCAGTTTGGGACTAGGCTACGAGCAGTACTTC. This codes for CASSLGLGYEQYF.

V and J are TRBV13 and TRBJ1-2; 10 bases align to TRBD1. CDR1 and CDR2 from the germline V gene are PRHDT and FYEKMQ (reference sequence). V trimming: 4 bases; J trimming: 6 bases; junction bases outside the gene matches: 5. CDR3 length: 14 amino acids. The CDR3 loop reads CASSYRQGAHGYTF. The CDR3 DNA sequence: TGTGCCAGCAGCTACCGACAGGGGGCTCATGGCTACACCTTC.

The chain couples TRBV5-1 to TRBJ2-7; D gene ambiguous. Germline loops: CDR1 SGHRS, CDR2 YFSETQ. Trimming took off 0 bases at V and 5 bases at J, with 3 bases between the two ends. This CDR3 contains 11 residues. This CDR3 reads CASSLGDEQYF. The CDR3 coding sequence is TGCGCCAGCAGCTTGGGGGACGAGCAGTACTTC.

CDR3 nucleotide sequence: TGCGCCAGCAGCACCCGACAGGGTCTAGATGAAAAACTGTTTTTT. Its translation is CASSTRQGLDEKLFF. V and J are TRBV5-1 and TRBJ1-4, with TRBD1 identical over 7 bases. The germline gives CDR1 SGHRS, CDR2 YFSETQ. Trimming removed 4 bases from V and 6 bases from J; junction bases left unmatched: 9. The CDR3 totals 15 residues.

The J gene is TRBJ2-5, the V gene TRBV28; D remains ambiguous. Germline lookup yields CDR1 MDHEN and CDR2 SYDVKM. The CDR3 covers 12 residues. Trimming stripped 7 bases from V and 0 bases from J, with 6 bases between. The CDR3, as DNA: TGTGCCAGCACCCGCTACCAAGAGACCCAGTACTTC. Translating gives CASTRYQETQYF. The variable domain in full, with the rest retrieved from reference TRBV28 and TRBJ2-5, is DVKVTQSSRYLVKRTGEKVFLECVQDMDHENMFWYRQDPGLGLRLIYFSYDVKMKEKGDIPEGYSVSREKKERFSLILESASTNQTSMYLCASTRYQETQYFGPGTRLLVL.

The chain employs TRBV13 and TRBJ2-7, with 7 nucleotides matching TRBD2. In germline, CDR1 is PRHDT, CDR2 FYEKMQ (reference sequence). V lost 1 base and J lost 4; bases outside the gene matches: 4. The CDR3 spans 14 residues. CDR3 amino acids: CASSLVGGDYEQYF. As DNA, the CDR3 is TGTGCCAGCAGCTTAGTTGGGGGGGATTACGAGCAGTACTTC.

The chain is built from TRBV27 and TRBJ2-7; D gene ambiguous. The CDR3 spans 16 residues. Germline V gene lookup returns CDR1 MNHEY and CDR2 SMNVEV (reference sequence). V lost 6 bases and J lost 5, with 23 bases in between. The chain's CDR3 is CASRKEGRATLHEQYF. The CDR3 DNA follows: TGTGCCAGCAGGAAAGAAGGTCGAGCGACCCTACACGAGCAGTACTTC.

The CDR3 region has the DNA TGTGCCAGCAGCTCTACCGGGGACTTGAAGGCCCATGAGCAGTTCTTC. It encodes CASSSTGDLKAHEQFF. This chain links TRBV27 with TRBJ2-1; D perhaps matches TRBD2 (6 bases). The CDR3 has 16 residues. The V gene's germline CDR1 is MNHEY and CDR2 SMNVEV (reference sequence). Trimming shortened V by 6 bases and J by 8 bases, and 23 bases separated the two germline ends.

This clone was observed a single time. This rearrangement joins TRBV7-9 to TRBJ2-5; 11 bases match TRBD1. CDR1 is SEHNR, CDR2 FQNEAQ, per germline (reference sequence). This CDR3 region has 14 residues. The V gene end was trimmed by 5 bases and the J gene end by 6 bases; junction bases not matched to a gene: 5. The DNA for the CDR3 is TGTGCCAGCAGCGAAGGACAGGGGGCGAAGACCCAGTACTTC. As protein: CASSEGQGAKTQYF.

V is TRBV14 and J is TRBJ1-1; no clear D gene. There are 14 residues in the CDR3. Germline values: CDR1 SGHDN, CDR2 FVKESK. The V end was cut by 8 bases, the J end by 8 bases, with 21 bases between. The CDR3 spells CASSPIGKGGEAFF. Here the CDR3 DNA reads TGTGCCAGCTCCCCAATAGGGAAGGGTGGCGAAGCTTTCTTT.

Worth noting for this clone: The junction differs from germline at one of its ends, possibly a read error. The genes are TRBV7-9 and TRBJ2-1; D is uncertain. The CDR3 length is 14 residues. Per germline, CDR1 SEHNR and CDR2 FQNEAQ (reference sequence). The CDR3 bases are TGTGCCAGCACCTTATTAAGCTCCTACAATGAGCAGTTCTTC. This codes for CASTLLSSYNEQFF.

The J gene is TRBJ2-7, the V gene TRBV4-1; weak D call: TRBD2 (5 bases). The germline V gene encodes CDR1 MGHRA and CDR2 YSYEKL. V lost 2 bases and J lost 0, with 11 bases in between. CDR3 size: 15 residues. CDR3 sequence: CASSQLRGNSYEQYF. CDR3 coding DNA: TGCGCCAGCAGCCAACTGAGAGGGAACTCCTACGAGCAGTACTTC.

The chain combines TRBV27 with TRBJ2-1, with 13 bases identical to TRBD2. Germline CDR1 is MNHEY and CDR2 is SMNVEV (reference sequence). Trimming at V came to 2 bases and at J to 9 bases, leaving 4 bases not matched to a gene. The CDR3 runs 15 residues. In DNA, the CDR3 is TGTGCCAGCAGTTTAACTAGCGGGAGGGCGTCTGAGCAGTTCTTC. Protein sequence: CASSLTSGRASEQFF.